Listed below are T cell receptor beta chains from one sample, sequenced in a study of T cell responses to AZD1222 COVID-19 vaccine. Repertoires were generated with immunoSEQ multiplex PCR, while TCRdb's copy carries only in-frame clones and drops some. Here the sample spans some 150,000 clones, more than 75% being singletons. The specimen was peripheral blood, collected 28 days after the second AZD1222 dose. The source is an adult who received the AZD1222 COVID-19 vaccine. Each CDR3 is given with its conserved first and last residue. A D gene is named only where the DNA matches it firmly. Where a row states a size, it is once, few, many or the class of an expanded clone; other rows omit it.

cdr3_length	clone_size	j_call	v_call	d_call	cdr3_aa	cdr3_nt
15	.	TRBJ1-4	TRBV3-1/TRBV3-2	TRBD1	CASSRLRGGLEKLFF	TGTGCCAGCAGTCGACTCAGGGGGGGTTTGGAAAAACTGTTTTTT
17	.	TRBJ1-4	TRBV5-5	.	CASSFGGRGWTNEKLFF	TGTGCCAGCAGCTTTGGGGGGCGGGGATGGACTAATGAAAAACTGTTTTTT
13	.	TRBJ2-7	TRBV7-8	.	CASSFEGGYEQYF	TGTGCCAGCAGCTTCGAAGGGGGCTACGAGCAGTACTTC
13	.	TRBJ2-7	TRBV7-2	.	CASSLGRAYEQYF	TGTGCCAGCAGCTTAGGGAGGGCCTACGAGCAGTACTTC
18	.	TRBJ2-2	TRBV5-1	TRBD2	CASSPGTSGRVNTGELFF	TGCGCCAGCAGCCCCGGTACTAGCGGGAGGGTGAACACCGGGGAGCTGTTTTTT
14	.	TRBJ1-2	TRBV4-1	.	CASSQEASNYGYTF	TGCGCCAGCAGCCAAGAGGCGAGTAACTATGGCTACACCTTC
18	.	TRBJ1-6	TRBV24-1	TRBD1	CATSDTIPETGPNSPLHF	TGTGCCACCAGTGACACAATACCCGAGACAGGGCCCAATTCACCCCTCCACTTT
15	.	TRBJ2-2	TRBV19	.	CASSITGTNTGELFF	TGTGCCAGTAGTATTACAGGAACGAACACCGGGGAGCTGTTTTTT
13	.	TRBJ1-2	TRBV11-2	.	CASSRGGLYGYTF	TGTGCCAGCAGCCGTGGGGGGCTCTATGGCTACACCTTC
14	.	TRBJ2-2	TRBV7-2	.	CASTQGSRTGELFF	TGTGCCAGCACTCAAGGGTCCCGGACCGGGGAGCTGTTTTTT
14	.	TRBJ2-1	TRBV5-1	.	CASSLGGTTNEQFF	TGCGCCAGCAGCTTGGGGGGGACGACGAATGAGCAGTTCTTC
14	.	TRBJ2-7	TRBV18	TRBD1	CASSRQGYIAEQYF	TGTGCCAGCTCTCGACAGGGGTATATTGCCGAGCAGTACTTC
15	.	TRBJ1-2	TRBV25-1	.	CASSGYYRANYGYTF	TGTGCCAGCAGTGGGTACTACAGGGCAAACTATGGCTACACCTTC
15	.	TRBJ2-7	TRBV3-1/TRBV3-2	.	CASSRSGTGSYEQYF	TGTGCCAGCAGCCGTAGCGGGACAGGCTCCTACGAGCAGTACTTC
14	once	TRBJ1-5	TRBV30	TRBD1	CAWSSGQGDQPQHF	TGTGCCTGGAGTTCGGGACAGGGGGATCAGCCCCAGCATTTT
11	.	TRBJ1-1	TRBV10-3	.	CAISESWEAFF	TGTGCCATCAGTGAGTCATGGGAGGCTTTCTTT
16	.	TRBJ2-1	TRBV9	TRBD2	CASSGGGAPGLDEQFF	TGTGCCAGCAGCGGCGGGGGGGCCCCGGGTTTAGATGAGCAGTTCTTC